Included here is one T cell receptor beta chain sequence, with context. Germline V gene lookup returns CDR1 SGHAT and CDR2 FQDESV (reference sequence). This CDR3 spans 15 amino acids. J lost 5 bases, V lost 5 bases, and 9 bases had no gene match. The data stem from a study of control samples from healthy donors and cancer patients. Sequenced by immunoSEQ multiplex PCR; TCRdb stores in-frame clones only, minus some. The table has 100,000 or so clones, 83% seen once. The rearrangement joins TRBV11-1 to TRBJ2-3, with 8 bases identical to TRBD1. The origin of this receptor is a woman between 50 and 59 years old in good health. Material for sequencing was blood. This CDR3 reads CASSTQGALEDTQYF. The CDR3 coding sequence is TGTGCCAGCAGCACCCAGGGGGCTTTAGAAGATACGCAGTATTTT. Variable domain in full (rest from reference TRBV11-1 and TRBJ2-3): EAEVAQSPRYKITEKSQAVAFWCDPISGHATLYWYRQILGQGPELLVQFQDESVVDDSQLPKDRFSAERLKGVDSTLKIQPAELGDSAMYLCASSTQGALEDTQYFGPGTRLTVL.